These 14 T cell receptor beta chains originate from one sample sequenced in a study of graft-versus-host responses after intestinal transplantation. Their antigens remain unidentified. TCRdb's table, derived via immunoSEQ multiplex PCR, lists solely in-frame clones and lacks some. In the table there are nearly 90,000 clones, roughly four fifths of which are singletons. This specimen consisted of unstimulated CD8+ T cells sorted from spleen or lymph node cells, obtained before intestinal transplant. The receptors originated from a human donor who received an intestinal transplant.

The gene calls are TRBV19 and TRBJ2-7; D is possibly TRBD2 (6 bases). The V and J ends lost 11 bases and 2 bases respectively, with 10 bases between them. CDR1 and CDR2 (germline): LNHDA, SQIVND (reference sequence). The CDR3 loop spans 11 amino acids. This CDR3 is CASRLAYEQYF. As DNA, the CDR3 is TGTGCCTCGAGACTAGCCTACGAGCAGTACTTC.

Points on this clone: The limits of the CDR3 on the DNA are not certain, so only TCRdb's listed CDR3 is given. The chain joins TRBV6-5 to TRBJ2-7; TRBD2, the D gene given by the table, was not confirmed from the DNA. The CDR3 sequence runs 13 residues, both termini included. Germline lookup yields CDR1 MNHEY and CDR2 SVGAGI. This CDR3 reads CASSTSGNHEQYF.

The V call is TRBV9, the J call TRBJ2-7; D is undetermined. CDR1 is SGDLS, CDR2 YYNGEE, per germline. Trimming took off 0 bases at V and 6 bases at J, with 4 bases between the two ends. This CDR3 has 11 amino acids. The CDR3 protein is CASSVGGEQYF. The CDR3 coding sequence is TGTGCCAGCAGCGTAGGGGGCGAGCAGTACTTC.

The J gene is TRBJ2-4, the V gene TRBV6-1, with D unclear. The CDR3 runs 16 residues. Germline V gene data show CDR1 as MNHNS and CDR2 as SASEGT. The ends were cut back, 3 bases at V and 1 base at J, with 13 bases in the middle. CDR3 region: CASSDSKWTAKNIQYF. The CDR3 DNA follows: TGTGCCAGCAGTGATTCTAAGTGGACCGCCAAAAACATTCAGTACTTC.

This clone has more than one count but fewer than ten. This chain links TRBV9 with TRBJ2-7; 9 bases line up with TRBD2. The V and J ends lost 4 bases and 6 bases, in that order; junction bases with no gene match: 8. In germline, CDR1 is SGDLS, CDR2 YYNGEE. This CDR3 is 14 amino acids long. CDR3 in DNA: TGTGCCAGCAGCCCCCCGAGCGGGGGGTTCGAGCAGTACTTC. Protein product: CASSPPSGGFEQYF.

This clone has more than one count but fewer than ten. The CDR3 here is CASSLSGGPETQYF. The CDR3 bases are TGTGCCAGCAGTTTGAGTGGGGGGCCGGAGACCCAGTACTTC. V is TRBV28 and J is TRBJ2-5, with D possibly being TRBD1 or TRBD2 (6 bases each). The V end was cut by 3 bases, the J end by 5 bases, with 13 bases between. The CDR3 covers 14 residues. Germline values: CDR1 MDHEN, CDR2 SYDVKM.

In this sample, this clone turned up a few times. The chain uses TRBV2 and TRBJ2-5; a possible D gene is TRBD1 (6 bases). Germline-derived CDR1 and CDR2 are SNHLY and FYNNEI. The V gene lost 3 bases and the J gene lost 1 base, with 9 bases spanning the gap. The CDR3 is 14 amino acids. CDR3 nucleotide sequence: TGTGCCAGCAGTGATCGAGGGGGCCAAGAGACCCAGTACTTC. Protein sequence: CASSDRGGQETQYF.

The chain combines TRBV4-1 with TRBJ2-3; D not certain. The CDR3 loop spans 14 amino acids. CDR1 is MGHRA and CDR2 is YSYEKL in the germline V gene. Deletions cut 0 bases from V and 4 bases from J, with 8 bases between. CDR3 in DNA: TGCGCCAGCAGCCAAGATGTTAACCCAGATACGCAGTATTTT. As protein: CASSQDVNPDTQYF.

The chain combines TRBV7-6 with TRBJ1-6; TRBD1 might be the D (6 bases). Trimming shortened V by 1 base and J by 9 bases, and 16 bases separated the two germline ends. Germline V gene lookup returns CDR1 SGHVS and CDR2 FNYEAQ. This CDR3 comprises 16 residues. The CDR3 region has the DNA TGTGCCAGCAGCTTAGGCGGGGGGCTAATGGGTTCACCCCTCCACTTT. It encodes CASSLGGGLMGSPLHF. The variable domain in full, completed from reference TRBV7-6 and TRBJ1-6, reads GAGVSQSPRYKVTKRGQDVALRCDPISGHVSLYWYRQALGQGPEFLTYFNYEAQQDKSGLPNDRFSAERPEGSISTLTIQRTEQRDSAMYRCASSLGGGLMGSPLHFGNGTRLTVT.

This clone occurred once. The V gene is TRBV10-3, the J gene TRBJ1-1; a weak D match, TRBD1 (6 bases). Germline CDR1 ENHRY, CDR2 SYGVKD. V was shortened by 6 bases and J by 4 bases, with 12 bases between the two germline ends. The CDR3 covers 13 residues. The CDR3 sequence is CAIRGNRVTEAFF. CDR3 nucleotide sequence: TGTGCCATCAGGGGAAACAGGGTCACTGAAGCTTTCTTT.

The chain has TRBV15 and TRBJ1-1, with unresolved D. This CDR3 has 13 residues. Trimming removed 5 bases at V and 0 bases at J, with 7 bases between. The V gene's germline CDR1 is LNHNV and CDR2 YYDKDF (reference sequence). The CDR3 spells CATSPYLNTEAFF. The CDR3 DNA sequence: TGTGCCACCAGCCCTTACTTGAACACTGAAGCTTTCTTT.

The V gene is TRBV4-3, the J gene TRBJ1-5; D is unresolved. V was shortened by 4 bases and J by 5 bases, with 9 bases between the two germline ends. Looked up from germline, CDR1 is LGHNA and CDR2 is YSLEER. The CDR3 extends over 13 amino acids. DNA for the CDR3: TGCGCCAGCAGCCCCCCGAGATATCAGCCCCAGCATTTT. This encodes CASSPPRYQPQHF.

This clone was picked up a small number of times. V is TRBV19 and J is TRBJ2-1; D ambiguous. Trimming removed 3 bases from V and 3 bases from J, with 12 bases in between. CDR1 and CDR2 (germline): LNHDA, SQIVND (reference sequence). The CDR3 is 15 amino acids. Here the CDR3 DNA reads TGTGCCAGTAGTATGCCTGCAATTATCTACAATGAGCAGTTCTTC. Amino acids: CASSMPAIIYNEQFF.

This clone was recorded a few times. The chain combines TRBV7-3 with TRBJ2-1; 8 nucleotides match TRBD2. Germline V CDR1 and CDR2: SGHTA, FQGTGA. J lost 8 bases, V lost 4 bases, and 4 bases had no gene match. There are 13 residues in the CDR3. CDR3: CASSWGAGDEQFF. CDR3 coding DNA: TGTGCCAGCAGCTGGGGAGCGGGGGATGAGCAGTTCTTC.